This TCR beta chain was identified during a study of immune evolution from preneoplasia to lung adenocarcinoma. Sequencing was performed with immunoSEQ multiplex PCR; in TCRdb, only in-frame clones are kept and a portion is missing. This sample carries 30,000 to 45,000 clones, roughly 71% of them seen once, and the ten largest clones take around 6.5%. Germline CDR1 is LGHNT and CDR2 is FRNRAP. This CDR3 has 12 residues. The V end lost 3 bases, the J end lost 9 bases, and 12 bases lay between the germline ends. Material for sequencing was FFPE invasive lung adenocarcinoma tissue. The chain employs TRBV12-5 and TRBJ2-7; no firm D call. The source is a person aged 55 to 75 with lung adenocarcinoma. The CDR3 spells CASGLGGLTQYF. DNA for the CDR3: TGTGCTAGTGGTTTAGGTGGGCTGACGCAGTACTTC.